One sample yielded the 24 T cell receptor beta chains listed below, sequenced in a study of T cells in Graves' hyperthyroidism and ophthalmopathy. RNA transcripts yielded amplified TCR beta CDR3 regions. With the HTBI primer set, the TCR CDR3 went through a first round of RT-PCR. TCRdb analysed the multiplex PCR reads with MiXCR anew, one entry per CDR3 protein. The table lists 450,000 to 600,000 distinct CDR3 sequences, 14% of them singletons. The specimen sequenced was blood. These receptors were taken from a middle-aged woman with Graves' hyperthyroidism.

This clonotype appeared a few times. The chain carries TRBV20-1 and TRBJ1-2; 9 nucleotides align to TRBD1. V trimming: 4 bases; J trimming: 5 bases; junction bases outside the gene matches: 5. Germline-derived CDR1 and CDR2 are DFQATT and SNEGSKA (reference sequence). The CDR3 spans 13 residues. The DNA for the CDR3 is TGCAGTGCTACCCCCGGGACAGGGTATGGCTACACCTTC. It is translated as CSATPGTGYGYTF.

This chain links TRBV29-1 with TRBJ2-7; D not resolved. Per germline, CDR1 SQVTM and CDR2 ANQGSEA. V was shortened by 4 bases and J by 0 bases, with 13 bases between the two germline ends. The CDR3 runs 14 residues. For the CDR3, the DNA is TGCAGCGTTGTGTCCGGGTTGCACTCCTACGAGCAGTACTTC. Its protein is CSVVSGLHSYEQYF.

This chain joins TRBV14 and TRBJ2-5, with D possibly matching TRBD1 (6 bases). CDR1 SGHDN and CDR2 FVKESK come from the germline V gene. The V end was cut by 4 bases, the J end by 4 bases, with 19 bases between. The CDR3 is 16 residues long. The CDR3 loop is CASSLTGWSSRETQYF. CDR3 nucleotide sequence: TGTGCCAGCAGCCTCACAGGGTGGTCGTCAAGAGAGACCCAGTACTTC.

This clonotype appeared many times. The rearrangement joins TRBV5-1 to TRBJ2-2, with D possibly being TRBD2 (11 bases). The CDR3 runs 18 residues. CDR1 is SGHRS and CDR2 is YFSETQ in the germline V gene. V shed 3 bases and J shed 3 bases, with 21 bases lying between them. The CDR3 loop reads CASSWDRGLADYTGELFF. CDR3 sequence (DNA): TGCGCCAGCAGCTGGGACAGGGGACTAGCGGACTACACCGGGGAGCTGTTTTTT.

This rearrangement joins TRBV3-1 to TRBJ1-5, with TRBD1 as a possible D gene (6 bases). The CDR3 is 14 amino acids. Trimming took off 3 bases at V and 6 bases at J, with 12 bases between the two ends. Looked up from germline, CDR1 is LGHDT and CDR2 is YNNKEL (reference sequence). CDR3 nucleotides: TGTGCCAGCAGCCAGGCCCAGGGGAGTCAGCCCCAGCATTTT. It specifies CASSQAQGSQPQHF. Complete variable domain (other parts from reference TRBV3-1 and TRBJ1-5): DTAVSQTPKYLVTQMGNDKSIKCEQNLGHDTMYWYKQDSKKFLKIMFSYNNKELIINETVPNRFSPKSPDKAHLNLHINSLELGDSAVYFCASSQAQGSQPQHFGDGTRLSIL.

This clonotype was seen a few times. The chain employs TRBV7-9 and TRBJ2-5; possible D gene TRBD1, 5 bases. Trimming took 5 bases from V and 1 from J, leaving 11 bases between them. The CDR3 has 14 residues. Germline V CDR1 and CDR2: SEHNR, FQNEAQ (reference sequence). CDR3: CASSVGQSQETQYF. The CDR3 nucleotides read TGTGCCAGCAGCGTCGGACAAAGCCAAGAGACCCAGTACTTC.

V and J are TRBV19 and TRBJ2-1; D gene ambiguous. This CDR3 comprises 13 residues. The V and J ends lost 3 bases and 2 bases respectively, with 5 bases between them. The germline CDR1 and CDR2 sequences are LNHDA and SQIVND (reference sequence). The CDR3 region has the DNA TGTGCCAGTAGTATTGGTACCTACAATGAGCAGTTCTTC. This codes for CASSIGTYNEQFF.

The table lists this clonotype with many counts. The V call is TRBV11-3, the J call TRBJ2-1; 7 bases match TRBD1. The CDR3 extends over 14 amino acids. Germline values: CDR1 SGHNT, CDR2 YENEEA. Trimming removed 5 bases from V and 5 bases from J; junction bases left unmatched: 6. This CDR3 is CASSPTGSHNEQFF. The DNA of the CDR3 is TGTGCCAGCAGCCCGACAGGGAGTCACAATGAGCAGTTCTTC.

As concerns this clonotype: This could be a read error, since a much larger clone is one nucleotide away. V gene TRBV30 combines with J gene TRBJ1-1; TRBD1 matches at 7 bases. This CDR3 is 12 amino acids long. Trimming took 5 bases from V and 0 from J; bases not matched to a gene: 0. Germline V gives CDR1 GTSNPN, CDR2 SVGIG (reference sequence). CDR3 DNA sequence: TGTGCCTGGGGACAGGTGAACACTGAAGCTTTCTTT. It translates to CAWGQVNTEAFF.

The table lists this clonotype with many counts. The chain joins TRBV6-1 to TRBJ2-7; D is possibly TRBD2 (5 bases). V was shortened by 5 bases and J by 3 bases, with 14 bases between the two germline ends. The CDR3 runs 14 residues. Looked up from germline, CDR1 is MNHNS and CDR2 is SASEGT. CDR3 sequence (DNA): TGTGCCAGCAGTTCTTACCGGGGATACTACGAGCAGTACTTC. Residues: CASSSYRGYYEQYF.

This clonotype was seen many times. The DNA of the CDR3 is TGCAGTGCTCCTCTAGCGCAGAGTATCTCCGGGGAGCTGTTTTTT. This sequence encodes CSAPLAQSISGELFF. The chain employs TRBV20-1 and TRBJ2-2; D is possibly TRBD2 (6 bases). The CDR3 is 15 amino acids. In germline, CDR1 is DFQATT, CDR2 SNEGSKA (reference sequence). The V end was cut by 5 bases, the J end by 6 bases, with 19 bases between.

The V and J genes are TRBV9 and TRBJ2-5; 8 positions agree with TRBD2. V lost 0 bases, J lost 7 bases, and 5 bases stayed unmatched. Germline values: CDR1 SGDLS, CDR2 YYNGEE. CDR3 size: 14 residues. Written as DNA, the CDR3 is TGTGCCAGCAGCGTAGGGGTTAGCGGGGCGACCCAGTACTTC. Translating it yields CASSVGVSGATQYF.

This chain joins TRBV12-3 or TRBV12-4 and TRBJ2-1; 14 bases are a match to TRBD2. With V trimmed by 5 bases and J by 0 bases, 3 bases remained unmatched. The CDR3 runs to 17 residues. The CDR3: CASSGGTSGSSYNEQFF. CDR3 nucleotides: TGTGCCAGCAGTGGAGGGACTAGCGGGAGCTCCTACAATGAGCAGTTCTTC.

This chain connects TRBV12-3 or TRBV12-4 to TRBJ2-7, with 8 bases aligning to TRBD1. This CDR3 region has 13 residues. Trimming at V came to 10 bases and at J to 3 bases, leaving 8 bases not matched to a gene. The CDR3 DNA is TGTGCCAAGGACCGGGACAGGTTCTACGAGCAGTACTTC. Translating it yields CAKDRDRFYEQYF.

This clonotype was seen only a few times. The chain carries TRBV18 and TRBJ1-3; maybe TRBD1 (5 bases). The CDR3 consists of 16 residues. Germline CDR1 and CDR2: KGHSH and LQKENI. The germline V and J ends were trimmed by 3 bases and 0 bases, with 12 bases remaining between them. CDR3 coding DNA: TGTGCCAGCTCACCGCAGCGGGGGAACTCTGGAAACACCATATATTTT. It yields the protein CASSPQRGNSGNTIYF. Looking up the rest from reference TRBV18 and TRBJ1-3 gives the full variable domain: NAGVMQNPRHLVRRRGQEARLRCSPMKGHSHVYWYRQLPEEGLKFMVYLQKENIIDESGMPKERFSAEFPKEGPSILRIQQVVRGDSAAYFCASSPQRGNSGNTIYFGEGSWLTVV.

The chain joins TRBV7-2 to TRBJ2-1, with D hard to call. V lost 4 bases and J lost 0, with 7 bases in between. Germline V gene data show CDR1 as SGHTA and CDR2 as FQGNSA. CDR3 length: 14 residues. CDR3 sequence reads: CASSSLGSYNEQFF. The CDR3 nucleotides are TGTGCCAGCAGCTCCCTGGGCTCCTACAATGAGCAGTTCTTC. Combining the CDR3 with reference TRBV7-2 and TRBJ2-1 gives the whole variable domain GAGVSQSPSNKVTEKGKDVELRCDPISGHTALYWYRQSLGQGLEFLIYFQGNSAPDKSGLPSDRFSAERTGGSVSTLTIQRTQQEDSAVYLCASSSLGSYNEQFFGPGTRLTVL.

The table lists this clonotype with many counts. The chain carries TRBV28 and TRBJ1-1; D is ambiguous. V was clipped by 5 bases and J by 0 bases, with 7 bases between them. Per the germline V gene, CDR1 is MDHEN and CDR2 is SYDVKM. This CDR3 is built from 13 residues. In nucleotides, the CDR3 is TGTGCCAGCAGTGGTGCTTTGAACACTGAAGCTTTCTTT. It translates to CASSGALNTEAFF.

This clonotype was counted ten times or more. The chain has TRBV7-2 and TRBJ2-3; D is undetermined. Germline V gene lookup returns CDR1 SGHTA and CDR2 FQGNSA. This CDR3 is 12 amino acids long. V was trimmed by 6 bases and J by 4 bases, leaving 8 bases between them. The CDR3 here is CASRSGSDTQYF. The CDR3 bases are TGTGCCAGCAGGTCTGGGTCAGATACGCAGTATTTT.

This clonotype was seen ten or more times. The J gene is TRBJ2-7, the V gene TRBV5-1, with 7 nucleotides matching TRBD1. CDR1 is SGHRS and CDR2 is YFSETQ in the germline V gene. V lost 4 bases, J lost 0 bases, and 10 bases stayed unmatched. This CDR3 comprises 16 residues. CDR3 residues: CASSRFSGTASYEQYF. The CDR3 nucleotides are TGCGCCAGCAGCCGATTTTCCGGGACAGCCTCCTACGAGCAGTACTTC.

This clonotype was seen ten or more times. The chain combines TRBV7-3 with TRBJ2-1; TRBD1 matches 8 bases. From germline, CDR1 is SGHTA and CDR2 FQGTGA. Trimming cost V 5 bases and J 4 bases; bases outside gene matches: 13. The CDR3 length is 17 residues. The CDR3 nucleotides read TGTGCCAGCAGCACTTACTCAGGGGGCCCCCCTTACAATGAGCAGTTCTTC. Its protein product is CASSTYSGGPPYNEQFF.

This clonotype was counted at least ten times. The chain is built from TRBV11-1 and TRBJ2-3; D remains ambiguous. The germline gives CDR1 SGHAT, CDR2 FQDESV (reference sequence). CDR3 length: 14 residues. Trimming took 7 bases from V and 0 from J, leaving 11 bases between them. The DNA for the CDR3 is TGTGCCAGCAATACGGATTCTAGCACAGATACGCAGTATTTT. Protein product: CASNTDSSTDTQYF.

The chain has TRBV19 and TRBJ2-1; TRBD2 matches at 15 bases. CDR1 is LNHDA, CDR2 SQIVND, per germline (reference sequence). J was trimmed by 0 bases and V by 5 bases; bases with no gene match: 5. CDR3 size: 18 residues. CDR3 coding DNA: TGTGCCAGTAGTCACGGGACTAGCGGGAGGTTCTCCTACAATGAGCAGTTCTTC. Translated: CASSHGTSGRFSYNEQFF. The whole variable domain, remainder taken from reference TRBV19 and TRBJ2-1, is DGGITQSPKYLFRKEGQNVTLSCEQNLNHDAMYWYRQDPGQGLRLIYYSQIVNDFQKGDIAEGYSVSREKKESFPLTVTSAQKNPTAFYLCASSHGTSGRFSYNEQFFGPGTRLTVL.

There are many counts of this clonotype. This chain connects TRBV30 to TRBJ2-7; 8 bases align to TRBD1. The CDR3 is 14 amino acids. CDR1 GTSNPN and CDR2 SVGIG come from the germline V gene (reference sequence). V gave up 3 bases and J gave up 2 bases; unmatched junction bases: 6. The chain's CDR3 is CAWSLQGGAYEQYF. The DNA for the CDR3 is TGTGCCTGGAGCCTACAGGGGGGCGCCTACGAGCAGTACTTC.

This clonotype was seen ten or more times. The chain is built from TRBV20-1 and TRBJ2-7; perhaps TRBD2 as D (6 bases). V was pared by 2 bases and J by 2 bases, with 13 bases between. Germline V gene data show CDR1 as DFQATT and CDR2 as SNEGSKA (reference sequence). This CDR3 is 14 amino acids long. The CDR3 DNA reads TGCAGTGCTAGACCGCCGGGGGTTCCCTACGAGCAGTACTTC. Amino acid sequence: CSARPPGVPYEQYF.